This TCR beta chain was retrieved from a study of molecular identifiers for immune sequencing clone quantification. Study background: In the replicates, RNA derived from around 20,000 or 100,000 naive CD8 cells was divided into five parts, and four were sequenced.

V was shortened by 3 bases and J by 0 bases, with 18 bases between the two germline ends. CDR3 size: 18 residues. Germline V gene data show CDR1 as LGHNA and CDR2 as YSLEER. Study-wide results and caveats: Over 97% of effector molecules, but under 1% in naive cells, were held by clones with more than 20 RNA copies. Reportedly, one cell's Jurkat TCR RNA was detected within 1,200,000 naive CD8 cells.

MiXCR, applied by TCRdb to the PCR reads, yields one record per CDR3 protein. The table lists about 36,000 distinct CDR3 sequences, 15% to 20% of them singletons. This clonotype appeared a few times. Its antigen is unidentified. Specimen: naive CD8+ T cells from blood, with Jurkat cell RNA spiked in. Documented subset: FACS-sorted CD8+CD4-CCR7+CD45RA+ naive T cells. The V gene is TRBV4-3, the J gene TRBJ1-3; no definite D call. The TCR was taken from a human donor in good health. Some libraries in this study had Jurkat cell RNA spiked in. CDR3 in DNA: TGCGCCAGCAGCCAGCGAACTCTACTCGGCCTCTCTGGAAACACCATATATTTT. It specifies CASSQRTLLGLSGNTIYF.